The 12 T cell receptor beta chains below were found in one sample sequenced in a study of blood T cell repertoires in COVID-19. Repertoires were generated with immunoSEQ multiplex PCR, while TCRdb's copy carries only in-frame clones and drops some. The table includes roughly 170,000 clones, around four fifths detected once. The sample comprised peripheral blood. Receptors were obtained from a middle-aged man who had recovered from COVID-19.

The chain is built from TRBV20-1 and TRBJ2-3; D is possibly TRBD2 (6 bases). This CDR3 comprises 13 residues. In germline, CDR1 is DFQATT, CDR2 SNEGSKA (reference sequence). V lost 3 bases and J 2 bases, leaving 9 bases between the germline ends. The CDR3 DNA follows: TGCAGTGCTAGTAGCGGATCCACAGATACGCAGTATTTT. Its protein product is CSASSGSTDTQYF.

The chain couples TRBV25-1 to TRBJ2-3, with a tentative D call TRBD1 (6 bases). The CDR3 runs to 16 residues. V dropped 4 bases and J dropped 0 bases, with 14 bases sitting between them. Germline lookup yields CDR1 MGHDK and CDR2 SYGVNS. The CDR3 DNA reads TGTGCCAGCAGTGCCCCGGGGACACTTAGCACAGATACGCAGTATTTT. This gives the protein CASSAPGTLSTDTQYF.

Here the CDR3 reads CSVRRDRGLGGYTF. CDR3 sequence (DNA): TGCAGCGTGAGGCGGGACAGGGGATTAGGGGGCTACACCTTC. V and J are TRBV29-1 and TRBJ1-2; TRBD1 aligns across 10 bases. Germline V CDR1 and CDR2: SQVTM, ANQGSEA. This CDR3 comprises 14 residues. V shed 6 bases and J 8 bases; nucleotides not matched to a gene: 12. Filled out from reference TRBV29-1 and TRBJ1-2, the complete variable domain reads SAVISQKPSRDICQRGTSLTIQCQVDSQVTMMFWYRQQPGQSLTLIATANQGSEATYESGFVIDKFPISRPNLTFSTLTVSNMSPEDSSIYLCSVRRDRGLGGYTFGSGTRLTVV.

This clone was recorded only once. The chain combines TRBV4-1 with TRBJ1-1, with D perhaps TRBD1 (6 bases). The V end lost 4 bases, the J end lost 12 bases, and 24 bases lay between the germline ends. CDR1 MGHRA and CDR2 YSYEKL come from the germline V gene. The CDR3 spans 15 residues. The chain's CDR3 is CASSRIRGGPGVPFF. Written as DNA, the CDR3 is TGCGCCAGCAGCCGCATCCGGGGCGGTCCAGGGGTCCCTTTCTTT.

V is TRBV19 and J is TRBJ2-5, with a weak D call TRBD1 (5 bases). Between the trimmed V and J ends, which lost 4 bases and 2 bases, there was a span of 5 bases. The CDR3 extends over 12 amino acids. Germline values: CDR1 LNHDA, CDR2 SQIVND (reference sequence). The CDR3 DNA is TGTGCCAGTAGTACAGGGCAAGAGACCCAGTACTTC. As protein: CASSTGQETQYF.

This sequence joins TRBV6-1 and TRBJ2-6; D is unclear. Germline V gene lookup returns CDR1 MNHNS and CDR2 SASEGT. Trimming removed 7 bases from V and 4 bases from J, with 17 bases in between. The CDR3 loop spans 16 amino acids. The CDR3 nucleotides read TGTGCCAGCATAGAAGCAGCCCGTGAAGGGGCCAACGTCCTGACTTTC. Amino acids: CASIEAAREGANVLTF.

This chain uses TRBV3-1 (or the pseudogene TRBV3-2) with TRBJ1-1; a weak D match, TRBD1 (5 bases). Germline-derived CDR1 and CDR2 are LGHDT and YNNKEL (reference sequence). This CDR3 comprises 12 residues. The ends were cut back, 0 bases at V and 8 bases at J, with 7 bases in the middle. CDR3 coding DNA: TGTGCCAGCAGCCAAGACCAGGGCGAAGCTTTCTTT. Translated: CASSQDQGEAFF.

This clone was counted at least ten times. The chain is built from TRBV27 and TRBJ1-2; 9 nucleotides line up with TRBD1. The CDR3 is made up of 14 amino acids. The germline gives CDR1 MNHEY, CDR2 SMNVEV (reference sequence). The V segment lost 1 base and the J segment 8 bases; nucleotides outside the gene matches: 5. The CDR3 nucleotides are TGTGCCAGCAGTTTATTCGGGACAGGGTTAGGCTACACCTTC. Its protein product is CASSLFGTGLGYTF.

The V and J genes are TRBV19 and TRBJ2-7; 10 nucleotides line up with TRBD1. The ends lost 4 bases at V and 3 bases at J; junction bases unmatched: 6. CDR3 size: 15 residues. The germline V gene encodes CDR1 LNHDA and CDR2 SQIVND (reference sequence). This CDR3 reads CASSSPGTGDYEQYF. The CDR3 bases are TGTGCCAGTAGTAGCCCCGGGACAGGGGACTACGAGCAGTACTTC.

The V and J genes are TRBV9 and TRBJ2-7; possibly TRBD1 for D (5 bases). V lost 0 bases, J lost 4 bases, and 14 bases lay in between. CDR3 size: 15 residues. Germline assignment: CDR1 SGDLS and CDR2 YYNGEE. The CDR3 is CASSVAPTRAYEQYF. DNA for the CDR3: TGTGCCAGCAGCGTAGCCCCCACCAGGGCTTACGAGCAGTACTTC. The full variable domain, with the rest looked up from reference TRBV9 and TRBJ2-7, is DSGVTQTPKHLITATGQRVTLRCSPRSGDLSVYWYQQSLDQGLQFLIQYYNGEERAKGNILERFSAQQFPDLHSELNLSSLELGDSALYFCASSVAPTRAYEQYFGPGTRLTVT.

The chain uses TRBV7-9 and TRBJ1-5; 9 bases agree with TRBD1. CDR3 size: 16 residues. The ends lost 6 bases at V and 3 bases at J; junction bases unmatched: 9. Per germline, CDR1 SEHNR and CDR2 FQNEAQ (reference sequence). The CDR3 region has the DNA TGTGCCAGCAGTCTTTCCGGGACAGGGAACAATCAGCCCCAGCATTTT. Translation: CASSLSGTGNNQPQHF.

The chain recombines TRBV6-6 with TRBJ2-1; D is possibly TRBD2 (7 bases). CDR1 and CDR2 (germline): MNHNY, SVGAGI (reference sequence). The V gene lost 6 bases and the J gene lost 2 bases, with 14 bases spanning the gap. There are 15 residues in the CDR3. This CDR3 is CASSWGGGPYNEQFF. In nucleotides, the CDR3 is TGTGCCAGCAGCTGGGGGGGCGGGCCCTACAATGAGCAGTTCTTC.